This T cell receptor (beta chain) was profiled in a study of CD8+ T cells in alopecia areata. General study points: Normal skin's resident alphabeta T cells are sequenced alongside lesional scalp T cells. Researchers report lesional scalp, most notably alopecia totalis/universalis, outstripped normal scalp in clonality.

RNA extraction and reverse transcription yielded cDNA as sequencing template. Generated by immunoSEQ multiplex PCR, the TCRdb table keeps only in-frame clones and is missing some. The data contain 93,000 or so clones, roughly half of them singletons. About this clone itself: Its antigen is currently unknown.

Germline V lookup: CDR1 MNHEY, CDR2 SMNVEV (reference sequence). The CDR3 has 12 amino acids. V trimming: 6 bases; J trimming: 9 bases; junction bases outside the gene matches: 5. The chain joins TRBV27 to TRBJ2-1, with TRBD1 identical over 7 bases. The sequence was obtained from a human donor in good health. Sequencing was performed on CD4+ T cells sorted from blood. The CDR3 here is CASRRPGGEQFF. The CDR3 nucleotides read TGTGCCAGCAGGCGACCAGGGGGTGAGCAGTTCTTC.